These 25 T cell receptor beta chains came from one sample sequenced in a study of CD8+CD57+ T cells in acquired aplastic anemia. Genomic DNA was employed as the template in profiling TCR beta VDJ and CDR3. TCRdb fed the reads into MiXCR, producing one record per CDR3 protein. The data show 150,000 to 200,000 distinct CDR3 sequences, over 40% seen once. Selection for sequencing was limited to patients who had shown CD8+CD57+ cell expansion by flow cytometry. Specimen: sorted CD4+, CD8+, or CD8+CD57+ T cells (not recorded which) from PBMCs. These TCRs come from a human donor with aplastic anemia.

As regards this clonotype: A read error is possible here, since a much larger clone lies one base away. V usage is TRBV5-4 and J usage is TRBJ1-5; 7 nucleotides agree with TRBD1. Per the germline V gene, CDR1 is SGHNT and CDR2 is YYREEE (reference sequence). The CDR3 has 15 amino acids. CDR3 nucleotides: TGTGCCAGCAGCGTACAGGGGACTGAAGGTCAGCCCCAGCGTTTT. Amino acid sequence: CASSVQGTEGQPQRF.

The chain has TRBV9 and TRBJ1-6, with D maybe TRBD1 (5 bases). Per germline, CDR1 SGDLS and CDR2 YYNGEE. CDR3 size: 13 residues. The V gene lost 6 bases and the J gene lost 9 bases, with 13 bases spanning the gap. CDR3 loop: CASTLGGGSPLHF. In DNA form, the CDR3 reads TGTGCCAGCACCCTGGGGGGAGGTTCACCCCTCCACTTT.

CDR3 region: CASAGTGNQPQHF. The DNA for the CDR3 is TGTGCCAGTGCCGGGACAGGCAATCAGCCCCAGCATTTT. The chain has TRBV7-2 and TRBJ1-5; TRBD1 matches at 7 bases. There are 13 residues in the CDR3. After removal of 9 bases from V and 2 bases from J, the junction contained 4 bases not matched to a gene. Per the germline V gene, CDR1 is SGHTA and CDR2 is FQGNSA.

This clonotype has a count of ten or more. The J gene is TRBJ2-1, the V gene TRBV7-9, with D perhaps assigned TRBD1 or TRBD2 (5 bases each). There are 14 residues in the CDR3. The V end lost 10 bases, the J end lost 8 bases, and 21 bases lay between the germline ends. Germline V CDR1 and CDR2: SEHNR, FQNEAQ (reference sequence). CDR3 in DNA: TGTGCCACCTCCTCGGGACGACAGAGGCATGAGCAGTTCTTC. Residues: CATSSGRQRHEQFF.

The chain joins TRBV9 to TRBJ1-2; 8 bases agree with TRBD1. This CDR3 spans 13 amino acids. Germline CDR1 and CDR2: SGDLS and YYNGEE. The junction had 8 bases not matched to a gene; V was cut back by 6 bases and J by 7 bases. The CDR3 loop reads CASTQGANLGYTF. The CDR3 bases are TGTGCCAGCACCCAGGGGGCCAACCTTGGCTACACCTTC.

The chain employs TRBV7-2 and TRBJ1-6, with D maybe TRBD1 (6 bases). CDR1 SGHTA and CDR2 FQGNSA come from the germline V gene. Trimming took off 6 bases at V and 10 bases at J, with 19 bases between the two ends. The CDR3 has 15 amino acids. The CDR3 loop is CASSDLGAGRSPLHF. The CDR3 DNA follows: TGTGCCAGCAGTGACTTGGGGGCCGGTAGATCACCCCTCCACTTT.

This clonotype was seen more than once but under ten times. The chain links TRBV4-3 to TRBJ1-1; D is unresolved. Trimming shortened V by 0 bases and J by 2 bases, and 10 bases separated the two germline ends. The CDR3 spans 15 residues. Germline V lookup: CDR1 LGHNA, CDR2 YSLEER. CDR3 sequence: CASSQDLGKNTEAFF. DNA for the CDR3: TGCGCCAGCAGCCAAGATCTGGGAAAAAACACTGAAGCTTTCTTT.

Concerning this clonotype itself: Mismatch with germline at one junction end may stem from a read error. The chain employs TRBV10-3 and TRBJ1-6; tentative D call: TRBD1 (5 bases). CDR1 ENHRY and CDR2 SYGVKD come from the germline V gene. The CDR3 totals 13 residues. CDR3 residues: CAIGEGLGSPLHF. CDR3 coding DNA: TGTGCCATCGGTGAGGGGCTTGGATCACCCCTCCACTTT.

In this sample, this clonotype turned up many times. The chain employs TRBV5-8 and TRBJ2-5, with D possibly called TRBD1 or TRBD2 (7 bases each). The V gene's germline CDR1 is SGHTS and CDR2 YDEGEE. CDR3 length: 16 amino acids. V lost 4 bases to trimming and J lost 2 bases, with 18 bases between them. In DNA, the CDR3 is TGTGCCAGCAGCATCGGGACAGCGCGGGGGCAAGAGACCCAGTACTTC. This sequence encodes CASSIGTARGQETQYF. Using reference TRBV5-8 and TRBJ2-5 for the parts outside the CDR3, the full variable domain is EAGVTQSPTHLIKTRGQQATLRCSPISGHTSVYWYQQALGLGLQFLLWYDEGEERNRGNFPPRFSGRQFPNYSSELNVNALELEDSALYLCASSIGTARGQETQYFGPGTRLLVL.

The chain couples TRBV2 to TRBJ2-7; 7 bases line up with TRBD1. The CDR3 totals 15 residues. Germline V lookup: CDR1 SNHLY, CDR2 FYNNEI. V trimming: 5 bases; J trimming: 2 bases; junction bases outside the gene matches: 9. CDR3 coding DNA: TGTGCCAGCAGTAACGGACCAGGGGGACCCTACGAGCAGTACTTC. Residues: CASSNGPGGPYEQYF.

V usage is TRBV18 and J usage is TRBJ1-1; D is unclear. The CDR3 extends over 15 amino acids. Trimming left V 5 bases short and J 2 bases short, with 15 bases between. CDR1 KGHSH and CDR2 LQKENI come from the germline V gene. This CDR3 reads CASSSTLQENTEAFF. The CDR3 DNA reads TGTGCCAGCTCATCCACCCTCCAAGAAAACACTGAAGCTTTCTTT.

Ten or more counts support this clonotype. J is TRBJ2-2 and V is TRBV7-2; TRBD2 is a possible D gene (6 bases). The CDR3 has 14 amino acids. Germline V gene data show CDR1 as SGHTA and CDR2 as FQGNSA. V was cut by 5 bases and J by 4 bases, with 11 bases left in between. CDR3 residues: CASSAGTLTGELFF. CDR3 in DNA: TGTGCCAGCAGCGCCGGGACTCTCACCGGGGAGCTGTTTTTT.

This clonotype was seen repeatedly, ten times or more. The chain recombines TRBV9 with TRBJ1-6; tentatively, D is TRBD1 (6 bases). V gave up 0 bases and J gave up 9 bases, with 16 bases separating them. CDR3 size: 16 residues. CDR1 and CDR2 (germline): SGDLS, YYNGEE. CDR3 nucleotides: TGTGCCAGCAGCGTAGAAGGCCAGGGGTCTGGTTCACCCCTCCACTTT. This gives the protein CASSVEGQGSGSPLHF.

The chain joins TRBV10-3 to TRBJ1-4; no clear D gene. This CDR3 contains 15 residues. V lost 1 base, J lost 4 bases, and 10 bases lay in between. Germline V CDR1 and CDR2: ENHRY, SYGVKD. In DNA form, the CDR3 reads TGTGCCATCAGTGAGTTTGGCAGAAGTAATGAAAAACTGTTTTTT. Protein sequence: CAISEFGRSNEKLFF.

This clonotype was detected many times. This sequence joins TRBV2 and TRBJ1-6, with D perhaps matching TRBD1 (5 bases). There are 13 residues in the CDR3. Germline loops: CDR1 SNHLY, CDR2 FYNNEI. V dropped 10 bases and J dropped 8 bases, with 15 bases sitting between them. Here the CDR3 DNA reads TGTGCCAACAGGCCCGGGGCGGATTCACCCCTCCACTTT. Its translation: CANRPGADSPLHF.

This clonotype showed up many times. Here the CDR3 DNA reads TGCGCCAGCAGCCAAGATCCTAGCGGGGAGACCCAGTACTTC. Amino acids: CASSQDPSGETQYF. The gene calls are TRBV4-3 and TRBJ2-5; 8 bases are a match to TRBD2. The germline V gene has CDR1 LGHNA and CDR2 YSLEER. The CDR3 consists of 14 residues. V trimming: 0 bases; J trimming: 5 bases; junction bases outside the gene matches: 2.

This chain joins TRBV20-1 and TRBJ1-3; no definite D call. Trimming left V 0 bases short and J 3 bases short, with 12 bases between. Germline assignment: CDR1 DFQATT and CDR2 SNEGSKA (reference sequence). The CDR3 totals 15 residues. The CDR3 sequence: CSARDISGYGNTIYF. CDR3 nucleotide sequence: TGCAGTGCTAGAGATATCTCAGGTTATGGAAACACCATATATTTT.

There are many counts of this clonotype. V is TRBV12-3 or TRBV12-4 and J is TRBJ1-2; perhaps TRBD1 as D (6 bases). The length of the CDR3 is 13 residues. Trimming stripped 5 bases from V and 4 bases from J, with 11 bases between. Written as DNA, the CDR3 is TGTGCCAGCAGTCAAGGGGGTGCCTATGGCTACACCTTC. Translated: CASSQGGAYGYTF.

The V and J genes are TRBV7-9 and TRBJ2-1; maybe TRBD1 (6 bases). Per germline, CDR1 SEHNR and CDR2 FQNEAQ (reference sequence). The CDR3 covers 12 residues. V dropped 4 bases and J dropped 9 bases, with 10 bases sitting between them. DNA of the CDR3: TGTGCCAGCAGCTCACAGGGTAGTGAGCAGTTCTTC. Amino acid sequence: CASSSQGSEQFF.

V and J are TRBV10-1 and TRBJ1-1; a possible D gene is TRBD1 (5 bases). The CDR3 extends over 13 amino acids. V was trimmed by 8 bases and J by 3 bases, leaving 13 bases between them. Germline lookup yields CDR1 WNHNN and CDR2 SYGVQD (reference sequence). The CDR3 DNA is TGCGCCAGCGCCCGGGGCCAATACACTGAAGCTTTCTTT. Translation gives CASARGQYTEAFF.

In its sample, this clonotype was seen many times. V gene TRBV24-1 combines with J gene TRBJ2-6; D is ambiguous. Deletions cut 4 bases from V and 1 base from J, with 7 bases between. Per germline, CDR1 KGHDR and CDR2 SFDVKD. This CDR3 is built from 15 residues. CDR3 sequence reads: CATSETTSGANVLTF. The CDR3 DNA sequence: TGTGCCACCAGTGAGACCACTTCTGGGGCCAACGTCCTGACTTTC.

This clonotype showed up just a few times. One end of the junction is discordant with germline, which a read error may explain. J is TRBJ2-1 and V is TRBV10-3; TRBD2 aligns across 13 bases. Per germline, CDR1 ENHRY and CDR2 SYGVKD. This CDR3 region has 17 residues. CDR3 bases: TGTGCCAGCAGTTTTGCGAGAGGACTAGCGGGAGAAAATGAGCAGTTCTTC. Translated: CASSFARGLAGENEQFF.

This clonotype was seen only once. V and J are TRBV19 and TRBJ2-1, with D hard to call. This CDR3 is 15 amino acids long. Trimming shortened V by 5 bases and J by 2 bases, and 13 bases separated the two germline ends. CDR1 LNHDA and CDR2 SQIVND come from the germline V gene (reference sequence). The CDR3 region has the DNA TGTGCCAGTAGTGTCCTGGGGAATCCCTACAATGAGCAGTTCTTC. It yields the protein CASSVLGNPYNEQFF.

This clonotype appeared many times. The genes are TRBV20-1 and TRBJ2-1, with D unclear. V lost 4 bases and J 6 bases, leaving 13 bases between the germline ends. This CDR3 contains 13 residues. The V gene's germline CDR1 is DFQATT and CDR2 SNEGSKA (reference sequence). The CDR3 protein is CSATPGPPNEQFF. The CDR3 DNA sequence: TGCAGTGCTACTCCCGGACCTCCCAATGAGCAGTTCTTC.

The chain uses TRBV10-1 and TRBJ1-6; the D is unclear. The V end lost 6 bases, the J end lost 12 bases, and 15 bases lay between the germline ends. The CDR3 contains 13 residues. Germline V gene lookup returns CDR1 WNHNN and CDR2 SYGVQD (reference sequence). CDR3 residues: CASRPEVMLPLHF. Here the CDR3 DNA reads TGCGCCAGCAGACCCGAGGTAATGCTACCCCTCCACTTT.